One sample yielded the 14 T cell receptor beta chains listed below, sequenced in a study of T cell repertoires and HLA-DP antigens. Antigens of these TCRs are unknown. This table comes from immunoSEQ multiplex PCR, and its TCRdb copy is limited to in-frame clones, with some not included. The data show approximately 100,000 clones, around nine tenths seen once. Source material: CD4+ T cells from PBMCs. All receptors derive from a man aged 45 to 65 in good health and CMV-seronegative.

This sequence joins TRBV7-9 and TRBJ2-1; TRBD1 matches 11 bases. CDR1 and CDR2 from the germline V gene are SEHNR and FQNEAQ (reference sequence). The V gene end was trimmed by 2 bases and the J gene end by 7 bases; junction bases not matched to a gene: 4. CDR3 size: 15 residues. The CDR3 region is CASSLTGQGGNEQFF. In DNA form, the CDR3 reads TGTGCCAGCAGCTTAACGGGACAGGGGGGAAATGAGCAGTTCTTC.

This clone has only one observation. The J gene is TRBJ1-1, the V gene TRBV29-1; no firm D call. The CDR3 is 10 amino acids. V was clipped by 7 bases and J by 8 bases, with 11 bases between them. Germline V gene lookup returns CDR1 SQVTM and CDR2 ANQGSEA. The CDR3 sequence: CSANTREAFF. The CDR3 DNA reads as TGCAGCGCTAATACCAGAGAAGCTTTCTTT.

The rearrangement links TRBV30 to TRBJ2-4; 9 nucleotides match TRBD2. Trimming took 1 base from V and 0 from J; bases not matched to a gene: 16. Germline loops: CDR1 GTSNPN, CDR2 SVGIG (reference sequence). This CDR3 is 20 amino acids long. CDR3 in amino acids: CAWSGAVQREDYRAKNIQYF. CDR3 nucleotide sequence: TGTGCCTGGAGTGGTGCCGTCCAGCGGGAGGATTATAGAGCCAAAAACATTCAGTACTTC.

The genes are TRBV4-1 and TRBJ2-3, with D perhaps TRBD1 (6 bases). The germline gives CDR1 MGHRA, CDR2 YSYEKL. The CDR3 sequence is 15 residues long. V lost 0 bases and J lost 6, with 13 bases in between. CDR3: CASSQDTGLSDTQYF. For the CDR3, the DNA is TGCGCCAGCAGCCAAGATACAGGGTTGTCCGATACGCAGTATTTT.

J is TRBJ1-2 and V is TRBV4-2; 10 bases are shared with TRBD1. The V gene's germline CDR1 is LGHNA and CDR2 YNFKEQ. Trimming took 3 bases from V and 2 from J; bases not matched to a gene: 6. There are 16 residues in the CDR3. Here the CDR3 DNA reads TGTGCCAGCAGCCAGCTAGGGACAGGGGCCAACTATGGCTACACCTTC. It specifies CASSQLGTGANYGYTF.

The chain is built from TRBV5-1 and TRBJ1-4, with D uncertain. CDR1 and CDR2 from the germline V gene are SGHRS and YFSETQ. This CDR3 is 15 amino acids long. Trimming removed 2 bases from V and 0 bases from J, with 8 bases in between. The CDR3 sequence: CASSFGGSTNEKLFF. The CDR3 nucleotides read TGCGCCAGCAGCTTTGGTGGATCAACTAATGAAAAACTGTTTTTT.

This clone was observed a handful of times. The V call is TRBV19, the J call TRBJ2-3, with 7 bases fitting TRBD2. Germline V gene lookup returns CDR1 LNHDA and CDR2 SQIVND (reference sequence). With 5 bases clipped from V and 0 bases from J, the junction kept 2 bases outside the gene matches. There are 14 residues in the CDR3. CDR3 region: CASSAGASTDTQYF. CDR3 nucleotide sequence: TGTGCCAGTAGTGCGGGAGCTAGCACAGATACGCAGTATTTT.

This clone is deemed medium-sized. The rearrangement joins TRBV27 to TRBJ1-2, with 9 bases that match TRBD1. The V gene end was trimmed by 6 bases and the J gene end by 6 bases; junction bases not matched to a gene: 2. This CDR3 comprises 12 residues. Looked up from germline, CDR1 is MNHEY and CDR2 is SMNVEV (reference sequence). This chain's CDR3 is CASRRTGDGYTF. In nucleotides, the CDR3 is TGTGCCAGCAGGCGGACAGGGGATGGCTACACCTTC.

The chain combines TRBV19 with TRBJ2-3; D possibly corresponds to TRBD2 (5 bases). CDR1 is LNHDA and CDR2 is SQIVND in the germline V gene (reference sequence). Trimming pared 4 bases from V and 2 bases from J, leaving 10 bases between. The CDR3 extends over 14 amino acids. The CDR3 DNA follows: TGTGCCAGTAGTAACGAGGGTCTCACAGATACGCAGTATTTT. Protein sequence: CASSNEGLTDTQYF.

CDR3 DNA sequence: TGTGCCAGCAGTTCGCGACAGGGGGCAATCGGGGAGCTGTTTTTT. Amino acid sequence: CASSSRQGAIGELFF. This chain joins TRBV27 and TRBJ2-2, with 10 bases identical to TRBD1. Per the germline V gene, CDR1 is MNHEY and CDR2 is SMNVEV (reference sequence). With 4 bases clipped from V and 7 bases from J, the junction kept 6 bases outside the gene matches. The CDR3 runs 15 residues.

The rearrangement joins TRBV13 to TRBJ2-5; D call uncertain. The V end was cut by 6 bases, the J end by 7 bases, with 9 bases between. Germline V gene sequence: CDR1 PRHDT, CDR2 FYEKMQ (reference sequence). The CDR3 sequence is 11 residues long. Here the CDR3 reads CASSRRGTQYF. The CDR3 DNA reads as TGTGCCAGCAGTAGACGAGGGACCCAGTACTTC.

The J gene is TRBJ2-2, the V gene TRBV4-3; 7 positions agree with TRBD1. Unmatched junction bases numbered 5, after V lost 1 base and J lost 6 bases. The germline V gene has CDR1 LGHNA and CDR2 YSLEER. This CDR3 comprises 15 residues. The CDR3 bases are TGCGCCAGCAGCCAAGTTGCGACAGGGTCCGGGGAGCTGTTTTTT. As protein: CASSQVATGSGELFF.

The chain combines TRBV5-1 with TRBJ2-1; 16 bases line up with TRBD2. The CDR3 runs 17 residues. CDR1 SGHRS and CDR2 YFSETQ come from the germline V gene. V shed 4 bases, J shed 4 bases, and the junction held 5 bases outside the gene matches. DNA of the CDR3: TGCGCCAGCAGCCCGGGACTAGCGGGGGGGCCGTACAATGAGCAGTTCTTC. Its translation is CASSPGLAGGPYNEQFF. Variable domain in full (rest from reference TRBV5-1 and TRBJ2-1): KAGVTQTPRYLIKTRGQQVTLSCSPISGHRSVSWYQQTPGQGLQFLFEYFSETQRNKGNFPGRFSGRQFSNSRSEMNVSTLELGDSALYLCASSPGLAGGPYNEQFFGPGTRLTVL.

The chain employs TRBV6-5 and TRBJ1-1; no reliable D call. There are 15 residues in the CDR3. V lost 7 bases to trimming and J lost 1 base, with 16 bases between them. The V gene's germline CDR1 is MNHEY and CDR2 SVGAGI. CDR3: CASILGGGRNTEAFF. The CDR3 nucleotides are TGTGCCAGCATCCTCGGTGGTGGCAGGAACACTGAAGCTTTCTTT.